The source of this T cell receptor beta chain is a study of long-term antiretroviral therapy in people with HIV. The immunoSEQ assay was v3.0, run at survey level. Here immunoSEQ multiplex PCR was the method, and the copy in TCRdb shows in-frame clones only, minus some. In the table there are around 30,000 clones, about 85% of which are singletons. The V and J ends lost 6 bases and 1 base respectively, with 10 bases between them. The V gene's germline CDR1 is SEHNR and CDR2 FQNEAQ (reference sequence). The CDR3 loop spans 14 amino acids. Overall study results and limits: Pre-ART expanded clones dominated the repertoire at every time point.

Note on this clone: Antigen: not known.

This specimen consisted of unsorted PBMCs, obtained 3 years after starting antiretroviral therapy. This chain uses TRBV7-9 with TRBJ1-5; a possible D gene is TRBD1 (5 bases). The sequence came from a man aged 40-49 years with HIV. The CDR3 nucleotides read TGTGCCAGCAGTCCGGGGGGAAGCAATCAGCCCCAGCATTTT. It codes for CASSPGGSNQPQHF.